Listed below are T cell receptor beta chains from one sample, sequenced in a study of T cell responses to AZD1222 COVID-19 vaccine. Clones were read by immunoSEQ multiplex PCR, and TCRdb kept only the in-frame ones, dropping some. In the table there are fewer than 130,000 clones, under 95% of which are singletons. The sequencing used peripheral blood, collected on day 0 of AZD1222 vaccination. The receptors here all came from an adult in good health. Both conserved end residues are part of each CDR3. D genes are given only for firm matches. The size of a clone is reported for some rows only, either as once, few or many, or as a class for expanded clones.

>TRBV2|TRBJ2-5|.|TRBD1
CASSRDRTQETQYF
TGTGCCAGCAGTAGGGACAGAACACAAGAGACCCAGTACTTC
>TRBV28|TRBJ2-3|.|.
CASSLGGTDTQYF
TGTGCCAGCAGTTTAGGGGGCACAGATACGCAGTATTTT
>TRBV28|TRBJ2-4|.|.
CASSFLTSLRRRAKNIQYF
TGTGCCAGCAGTTTTTTGACGAGCCTTCGGAGGAGGGCCAAAAACATTCAGTACTTC
>TRBV4-1|TRBJ2-7|.|.
CASSQDSFGTYEQYF
TGCGCCAGCAGCCAAGACAGTTTTGGAACCTACGAGCAGTACTTC
>TRBV7-2|TRBJ2-5|.|.
CASSLAQWGWGFGETQYF
TGTGCCAGCAGCTTAGCGCAGTGGGGGTGGGGTTTTGGGGAGACCCAGTACTTC
>TRBV19|TRBJ2-1|.|.
CASSADGTGRAYNEQFF
TGTGCCAGTAGTGCAGACGGTACAGGCCGGGCCTACAATGAGCAGTTCTTC
>TRBV7-3|TRBJ2-5|.|TRBD1
CASSSTGTGRETQYF
TGTGCCAGCAGCTCCACCGGGACAGGGAGAGAGACCCAGTACTTC
>TRBV21-1|TRBJ2-3|.|.
CASSNATSGTQYF
TGTGCCAGCAGCAATGCCACTAGCGGGACGCAGTATTTT
>TRBV27|TRBJ1-6|.|.
CASIPTPGSPNSPLHF
TGTGCCAGCATCCCCACCCCGGGGTCTCCTAATTCACCCCTCCACTTT
>TRBV13|TRBJ1-6|.|.
CASSPGGGYNSPLHF
TGTGCCAGCAGCCCCGGCGGGGGGTATAATTCACCCCTCCACTTT
>TRBV15|TRBJ1-4|.|TRBD1
CATSRNHLGQGGEKLFF
TGTGCCACCAGCAGAAACCACTTGGGACAGGGGGGTGAAAAACTGTTTTTT
>TRBV3-1/TRBV3-2|TRBJ1-2|.|.
CASSQRQDYYGYTF
TGTGCCAGCAGCCAACGACAGGATTACTATGGCTACACCTTC
>TRBV5-3|TRBJ2-1|.|TRBD1
CARSLLNGTGVDEQFF
TGTGCCAGAAGCTTGCTGAACGGGACAGGGGTGGATGAGCAGTTCTTC
>TRBV6-4|TRBJ2-4|.|.
CASSEGGENIQYF
TGTGCCAGCAGTGAAGGGGGTGAAAACATTCAGTACTTC
>TRBV19|TRBJ2-7|.|TRBD1
CASSVGQGIGKSYEQYF
TGTGCCAGTAGTGTCGGACAGGGAATCGGGAAATCCTACGAGCAGTACTTC
>TRBV19|TRBJ2-3|.|TRBD2
CASSLSGTDTQYF
TGTGCCAGTAGTCTCAGCGGGACGGATACGCAGTATTTT
>TRBV4-1|TRBJ2-5|.|.
CASSQEDTPWATQYF
TGCGCCAGCAGCCAAGAGGATACCCCTTGGGCGACCCAGTACTTC
>TRBV7-2|TRBJ2-7|.|TRBD2
CASSSGGTSGEQYF
TGTGCCAGCAGCTCGGGGGGGACCTCGGGCGAGCAGTACTTC
>TRBV29-1|TRBJ1-6|.|TRBD1
CSVRQGGYNSPLHF
TGCAGCGTTAGGCAGGGGGGTTATAATTCACCCCTCCACTTT
>TRBV4-2|TRBJ1-5|.|.
CASSQAEGGHQPQHF
TGTGCCAGCAGCCAAGCGGAAGGGGGACATCAGCCCCAGCATTTT
>TRBV11-1|TRBJ1-1|.|.
CASSLLGGYTEAFF
TGTGCCAGCAGCTTGCTGGGGGGCTACACTGAAGCTTTCTTT
>TRBV5-8|TRBJ1-2|.|.
CASSLVAGDNYGYTF
TGTGCCAGCAGCTTGGTGGCAGGGGACAACTATGGCTACACCTTC
>TRBV19|TRBJ2-5|.|TRBD1
CASSTPGTGGGGTQYF
TGTGCCAGTAGTACCCCCGGGACAGGGGGTGGGGGGACCCAGTACTTC
>TRBV19|TRBJ1-1|.|.
CASSIGFRESEAFF
TGTGCCAGTAGTATCGGATTTAGGGAGTCTGAAGCTTTCTTT
>TRBV5-5|TRBJ1-4|.|.
CASSLLRAGNEKLFF
TGTGCCAGCAGTTTGCTCAGGGCGGGAAATGAAAAACTGTTTTTT
>TRBV3-1/TRBV3-2|TRBJ2-3|.|TRBD1
CASSHRQGNTQYF
TGTGCCAGCAGCCATAGACAGGGTAATACGCAGTATTTT
>TRBV10-3|TRBJ2-1|.|TRBD2
CAISLAGGSYNEQFF
TGTGCCATCAGCCTAGCGGGGGGCTCCTACAATGAGCAGTTCTTC
>TRBV28|TRBJ1-2|.|.
CASRESGKDGYTF
TGTGCCAGCAGGGAATCGGGGAAGGATGGCTACACCTTC
>TRBV23-1|TRBJ1-2|few|.
CASTPGQSYGYTF
TGCGCCAGCACCCCTGGGCAGTCCTATGGCTACACCTTC
>TRBV30|TRBJ1-5|.|.
CAWRDGYSNQPQHF
TGTGCCTGGAGGGACGGATATAGCAATCAGCCCCAGCATTTT
>TRBV5-1|TRBJ2-7|.|.
CASSLIRGYEQYF
TGCGCCAGCAGCTTGATCAGGGGATACGAGCAGTACTTC
>TRBV10-2|TRBJ1-5|once|.
CASSERVQPQHF
TGCGCCAGCAGTGAGAGGGTTCAGCCCCAGCATTTT
>TRBV7-9|TRBJ2-7|.|.
CASSFAGAGPYEQYF
TGTGCCAGCAGCTTCGCGGGGGCGGGACCCTACGAGCAGTACTTC
>TRBV7-6|TRBJ1-1|.|.
CASSSLQGNTEAFF
TGTGCCAGCAGCTCTCTCCAGGGGAACACTGAAGCTTTCTTT
>TRBV11-2|TRBJ2-5|.|.
CASSLGPFGAQYF
TGTGCCAGCAGCTTAGGCCCCTTCGGGGCCCAGTACTTC
>TRBV27|TRBJ1-5|.|.
CASSPKWGGNQPQHF
TGTGCCAGCAGTCCCAAGTGGGGGGGCAATCAGCCCCAGCATTTT
>TRBV6-2/TRBV6-3|TRBJ2-1|.|.
CASSWGYINEQFF
TGTGCCAGCAGTTGGGGGTACATTAATGAGCAGTTCTTC
>TRBV9|TRBJ2-5|.|TRBD2
CASSVGTGTIQETQYF
TGTGCCAGCAGCGTGGGAACCGGGACTATTCAAGAGACCCAGTACTTC
>TRBV10-3|TRBJ1-3|.|.
CAITRVSIREGNTIYF
TGTGCCATCACTAGAGTGTCCATCCGCGAAGGAAACACCATATATTTT
>TRBV2|TRBJ2-3|.|.
CASKSGSTDTQYF
TGTGCCAGCAAGAGCGGGAGCACAGATACGCAGTATTTT
>TRBV19|TRBJ1-6|.|.
CASSPVTNNSPLHF
TGTGCCAGTAGTCCAGTCACCAACAATTCACCCCTCCACTTT